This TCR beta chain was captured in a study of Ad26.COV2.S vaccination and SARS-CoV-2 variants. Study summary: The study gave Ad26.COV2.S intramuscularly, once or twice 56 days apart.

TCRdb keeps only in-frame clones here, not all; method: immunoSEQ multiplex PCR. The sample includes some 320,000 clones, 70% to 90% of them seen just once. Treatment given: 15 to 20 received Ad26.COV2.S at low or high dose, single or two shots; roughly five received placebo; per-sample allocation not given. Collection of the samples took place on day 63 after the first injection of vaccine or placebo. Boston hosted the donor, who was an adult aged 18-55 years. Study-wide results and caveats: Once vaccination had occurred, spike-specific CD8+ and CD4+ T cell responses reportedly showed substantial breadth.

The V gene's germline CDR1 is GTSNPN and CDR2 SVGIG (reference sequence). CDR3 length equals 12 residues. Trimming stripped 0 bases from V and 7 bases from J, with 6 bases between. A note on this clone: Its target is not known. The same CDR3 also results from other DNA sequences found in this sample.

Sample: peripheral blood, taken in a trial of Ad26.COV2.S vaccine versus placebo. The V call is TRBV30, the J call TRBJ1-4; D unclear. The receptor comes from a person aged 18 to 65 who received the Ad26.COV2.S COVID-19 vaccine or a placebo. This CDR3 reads CAWSVRGEKLFF. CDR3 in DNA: TGTGCCTGGAGTGTACGGGGTGAAAAACTGTTTTTT.